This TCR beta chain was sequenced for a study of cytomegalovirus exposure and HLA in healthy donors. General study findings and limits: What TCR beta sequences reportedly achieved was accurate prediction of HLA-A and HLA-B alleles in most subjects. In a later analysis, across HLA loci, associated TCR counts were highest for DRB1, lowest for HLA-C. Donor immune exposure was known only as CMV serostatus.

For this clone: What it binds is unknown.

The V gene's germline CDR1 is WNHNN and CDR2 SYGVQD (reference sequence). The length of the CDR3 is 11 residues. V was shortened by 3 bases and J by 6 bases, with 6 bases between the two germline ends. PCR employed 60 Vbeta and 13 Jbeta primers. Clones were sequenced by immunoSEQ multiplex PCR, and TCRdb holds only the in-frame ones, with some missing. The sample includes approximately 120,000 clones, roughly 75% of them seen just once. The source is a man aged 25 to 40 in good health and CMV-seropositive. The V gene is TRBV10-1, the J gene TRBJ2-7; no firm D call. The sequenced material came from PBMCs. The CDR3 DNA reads TGCGCCAGCAGTGACGCCAGCGAGCAGTACTTC. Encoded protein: CASSDASEQYF.